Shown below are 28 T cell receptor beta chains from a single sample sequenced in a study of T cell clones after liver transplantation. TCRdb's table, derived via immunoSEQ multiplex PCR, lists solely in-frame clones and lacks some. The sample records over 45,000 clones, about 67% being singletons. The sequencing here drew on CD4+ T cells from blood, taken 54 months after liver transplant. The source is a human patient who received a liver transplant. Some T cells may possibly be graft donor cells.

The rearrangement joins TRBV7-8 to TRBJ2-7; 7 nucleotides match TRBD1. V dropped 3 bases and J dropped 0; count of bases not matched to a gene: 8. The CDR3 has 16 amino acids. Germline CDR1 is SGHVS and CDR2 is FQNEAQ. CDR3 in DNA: TGTGCCAGCAGCTTTTTACCGGGACAGAGCTCCTACGAGCAGTACTTC. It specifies CASSFLPGQSSYEQYF.

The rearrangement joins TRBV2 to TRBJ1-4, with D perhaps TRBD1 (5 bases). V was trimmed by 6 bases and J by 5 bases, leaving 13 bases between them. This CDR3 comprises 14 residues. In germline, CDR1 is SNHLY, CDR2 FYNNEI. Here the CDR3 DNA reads TGTGCCAGCAGCTTCCAGGGTGGAAATGAAAAACTGTTTTTT. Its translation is CASSFQGGNEKLFF. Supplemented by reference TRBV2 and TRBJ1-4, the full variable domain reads EPEVTQTPSHQVTQMGQEVILRCVPISNHLYFYWYRQILGQKVEFLVSFYNNEISEKSEIFDDQFSVERPDGSNFTLKIRSTKLEDSAMYFCASSFQGGNEKLFFGSGTQLSVL.

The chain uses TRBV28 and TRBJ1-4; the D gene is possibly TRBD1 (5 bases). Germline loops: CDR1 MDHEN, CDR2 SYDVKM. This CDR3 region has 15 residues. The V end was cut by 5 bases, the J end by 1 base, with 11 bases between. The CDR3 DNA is TGTGCCAGCAGTCACCATCAGGGAACTAATGAAAAACTGTTTTTT. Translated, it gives CASSHHQGTNEKLFF.

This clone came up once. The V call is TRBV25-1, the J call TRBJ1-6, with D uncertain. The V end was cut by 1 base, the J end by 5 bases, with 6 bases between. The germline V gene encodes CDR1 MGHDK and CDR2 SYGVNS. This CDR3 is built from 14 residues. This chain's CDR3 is CASSEFGDNSPLHF. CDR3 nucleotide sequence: TGTGCCAGCAGTGAATTTGGGGATAATTCACCCCTCCACTTT.

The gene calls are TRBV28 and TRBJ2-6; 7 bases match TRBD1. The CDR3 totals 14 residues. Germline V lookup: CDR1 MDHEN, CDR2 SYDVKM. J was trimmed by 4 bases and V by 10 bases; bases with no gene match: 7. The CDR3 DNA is TGTGCCACCGAGGGGGCCGACGGGGCCAACGTCCTGACTTTC. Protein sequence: CATEGADGANVLTF. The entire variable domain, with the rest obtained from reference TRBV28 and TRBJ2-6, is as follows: DVKVTQSSRYLVKRTGEKVFLECVQDMDHENMFWYRQDPGLGLRLIYFSYDVKMKEKGDIPEGYSVSREKKERFSLILESASTNQTSMYLCATEGADGANVLTFGAGSRLTVL.

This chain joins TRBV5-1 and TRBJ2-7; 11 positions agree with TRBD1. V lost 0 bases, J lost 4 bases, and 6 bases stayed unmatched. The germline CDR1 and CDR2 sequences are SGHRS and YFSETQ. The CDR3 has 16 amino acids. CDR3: CASSLGTGGLRYEQYF. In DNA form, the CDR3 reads TGCGCCAGCAGCTTGGGGACAGGGGGCTTAAGGTACGAGCAGTACTTC.

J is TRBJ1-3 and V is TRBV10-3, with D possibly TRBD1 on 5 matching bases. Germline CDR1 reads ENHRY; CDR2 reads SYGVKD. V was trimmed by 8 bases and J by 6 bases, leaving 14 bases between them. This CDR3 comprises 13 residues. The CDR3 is CAISKGGTNTIYF. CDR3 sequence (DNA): TGTGCCATCTCTAAGGGAGGGACAAACACCATATATTTT.

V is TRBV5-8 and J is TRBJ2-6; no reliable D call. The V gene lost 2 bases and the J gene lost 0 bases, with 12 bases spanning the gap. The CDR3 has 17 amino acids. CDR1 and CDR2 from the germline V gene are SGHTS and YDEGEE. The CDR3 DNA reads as TGTGCCAGCAGCTTTGCAGCAGCCGGCTCTGGGGCCAACGTCCTGACTTTC. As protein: CASSFAAAGSGANVLTF. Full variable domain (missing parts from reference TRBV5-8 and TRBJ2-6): EAGVTQSPTHLIKTRGQQATLRCSPISGHTSVYWYQQALGLGLQFLLWYDEGEERNRGNFPPRFSGRQFPNYSSELNVNALELEDSALYLCASSFAAAGSGANVLTFGAGSRLTVL.

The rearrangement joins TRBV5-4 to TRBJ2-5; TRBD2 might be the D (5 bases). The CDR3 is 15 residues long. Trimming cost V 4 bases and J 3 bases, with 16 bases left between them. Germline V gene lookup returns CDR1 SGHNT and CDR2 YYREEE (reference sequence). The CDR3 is CASSPPSGEKETQYF. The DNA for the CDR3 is TGTGCCAGCAGCCCCCCCTCTGGGGAGAAAGAGACCCAGTACTTC.

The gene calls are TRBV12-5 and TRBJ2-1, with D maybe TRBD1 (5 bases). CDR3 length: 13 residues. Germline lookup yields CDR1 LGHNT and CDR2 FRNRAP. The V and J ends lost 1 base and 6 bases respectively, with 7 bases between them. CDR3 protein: CASGLETANEQFF. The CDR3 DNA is TGTGCTAGTGGTTTGGAGACAGCCAATGAGCAGTTCTTC. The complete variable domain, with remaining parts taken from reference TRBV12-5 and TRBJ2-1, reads DARVTQTPRHKVTEMGQEVTMRCQPILGHNTVFWYRQTMMQGLELLAYFRNRAPLDDSGMPKDRFSAEMPDATLATLKIQPSEPRDSAVYFCASGLETANEQFFGPGTRLTVL.

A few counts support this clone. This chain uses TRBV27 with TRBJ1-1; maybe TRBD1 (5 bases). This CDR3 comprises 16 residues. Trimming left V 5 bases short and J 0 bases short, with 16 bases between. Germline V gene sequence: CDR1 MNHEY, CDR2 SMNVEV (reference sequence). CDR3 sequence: CASSPMGGRVNTEAFF. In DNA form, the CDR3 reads TGTGCCAGCAGTCCTATGGGGGGACGCGTGAACACTGAAGCTTTCTTT.

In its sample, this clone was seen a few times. CDR3 region: CASSEYRGTNSPLHF. CDR3 coding DNA: TGCGCCAGCAGTGAATATAGGGGAACTAATTCACCCCTCCACTTT. V usage is TRBV10-1 and J usage is TRBJ1-6; possibly TRBD1 for D (5 bases). Germline CDR1 is WNHNN and CDR2 is SYGVQD (reference sequence). The CDR3 is 15 residues long. V lost 3 bases and J 6 bases, leaving 12 bases between the germline ends.

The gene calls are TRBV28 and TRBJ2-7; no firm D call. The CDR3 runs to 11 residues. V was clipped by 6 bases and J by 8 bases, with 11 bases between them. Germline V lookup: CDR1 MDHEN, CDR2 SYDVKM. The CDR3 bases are TGTGCCAGCAGGCGCTACGAAAAGCAGTACTTC. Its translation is CASRRYEKQYF.

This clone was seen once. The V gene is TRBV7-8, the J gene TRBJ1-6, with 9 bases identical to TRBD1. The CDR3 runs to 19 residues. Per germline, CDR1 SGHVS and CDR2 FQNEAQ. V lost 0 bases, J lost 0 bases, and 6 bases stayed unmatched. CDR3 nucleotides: TGTGCCAGCAGCTTAGCGGGACAGGGCGTTAGCTCCTATAATTCACCCCTCCACTTT. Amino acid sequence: CASSLAGQGVSSYNSPLHF.

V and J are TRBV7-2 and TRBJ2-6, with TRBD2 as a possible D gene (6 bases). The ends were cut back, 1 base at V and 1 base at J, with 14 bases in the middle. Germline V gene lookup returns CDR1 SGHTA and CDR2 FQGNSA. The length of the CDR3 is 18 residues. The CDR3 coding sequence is TGTGCCAGCAGCTTAGGCGGGACCGCTTTTTCTGGGGCCAACGTCCTGACTTTC. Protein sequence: CASSLGGTAFSGANVLTF.

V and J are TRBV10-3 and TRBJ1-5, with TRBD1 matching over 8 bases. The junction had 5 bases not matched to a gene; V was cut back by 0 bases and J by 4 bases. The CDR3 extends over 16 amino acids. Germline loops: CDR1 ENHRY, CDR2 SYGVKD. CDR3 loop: CAISESSGGRNQPQHF. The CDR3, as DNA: TGTGCCATCAGTGAGTCCTCAGGGGGCAGGAATCAGCCCCAGCATTTT.

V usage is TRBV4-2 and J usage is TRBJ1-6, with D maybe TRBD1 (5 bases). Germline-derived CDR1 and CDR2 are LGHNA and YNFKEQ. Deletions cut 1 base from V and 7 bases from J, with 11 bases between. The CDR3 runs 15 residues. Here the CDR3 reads CASSQARVTNSPLHF. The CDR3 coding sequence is TGTGCCAGCAGCCAAGCCAGGGTGACGAATTCACCCCTCCACTTT.

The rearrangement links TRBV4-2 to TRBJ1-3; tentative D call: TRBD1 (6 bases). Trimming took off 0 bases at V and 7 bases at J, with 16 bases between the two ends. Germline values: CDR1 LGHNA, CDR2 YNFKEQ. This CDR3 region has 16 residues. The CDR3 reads CASSQDAQGIGNTIYF. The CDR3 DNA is TGTGCCAGCAGCCAAGATGCACAGGGCATCGGGAACACCATATATTTT.

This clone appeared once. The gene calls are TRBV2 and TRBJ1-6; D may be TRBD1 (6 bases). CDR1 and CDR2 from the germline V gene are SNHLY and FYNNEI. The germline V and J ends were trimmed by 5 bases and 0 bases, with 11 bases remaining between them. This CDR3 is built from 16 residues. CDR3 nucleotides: TGTGCCAGCAGTTTTACAGGGAGCTCCTATAATTCACCCCTCCACTTT. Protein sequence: CASSFTGSSYNSPLHF.

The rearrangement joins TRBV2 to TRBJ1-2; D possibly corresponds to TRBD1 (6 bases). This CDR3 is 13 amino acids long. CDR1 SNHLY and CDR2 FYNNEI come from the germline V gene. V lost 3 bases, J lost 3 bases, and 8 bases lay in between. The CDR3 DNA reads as TGTGCCAGCAGTGACACAGGGTACTATGGCTACACCTTC. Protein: CASSDTGYYGYTF.

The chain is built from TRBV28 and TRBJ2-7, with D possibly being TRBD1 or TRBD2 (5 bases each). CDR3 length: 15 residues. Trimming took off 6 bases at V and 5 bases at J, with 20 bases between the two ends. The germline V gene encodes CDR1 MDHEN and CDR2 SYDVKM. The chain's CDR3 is CASSSGTASRHEQYF. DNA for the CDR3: TGTGCCAGCAGCTCCGGGACGGCCAGCCGCCACGAGCAGTACTTC.

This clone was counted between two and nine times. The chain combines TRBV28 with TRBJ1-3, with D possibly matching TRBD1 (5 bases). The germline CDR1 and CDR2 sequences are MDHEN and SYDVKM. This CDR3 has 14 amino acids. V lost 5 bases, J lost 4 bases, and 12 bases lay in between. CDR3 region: CASSRRVGGNTIYF. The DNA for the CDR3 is TGTGCCAGCAGTCGCAGGGTGGGCGGAAACACCATATATTTT.

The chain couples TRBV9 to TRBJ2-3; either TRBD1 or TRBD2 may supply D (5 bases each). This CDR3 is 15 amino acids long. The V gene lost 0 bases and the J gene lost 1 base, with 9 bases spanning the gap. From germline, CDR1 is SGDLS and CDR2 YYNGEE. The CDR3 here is CASSVVQEGTDTQYF. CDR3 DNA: TGTGCCAGCAGCGTAGTACAGGAGGGCACAGATACGCAGTATTTT.

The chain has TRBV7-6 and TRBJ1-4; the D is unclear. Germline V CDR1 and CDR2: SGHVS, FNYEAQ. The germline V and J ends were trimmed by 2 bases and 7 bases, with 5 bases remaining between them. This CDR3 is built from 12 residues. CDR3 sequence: CASSLNGEKLFF. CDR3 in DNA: TGTGCCAGCAGCTTAAATGGTGAAAAACTGTTTTTT.

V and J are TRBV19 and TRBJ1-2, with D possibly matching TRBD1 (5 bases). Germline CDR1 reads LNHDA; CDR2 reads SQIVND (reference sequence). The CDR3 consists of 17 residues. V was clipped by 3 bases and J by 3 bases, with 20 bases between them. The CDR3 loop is CASSITGGGRDYYGYTF. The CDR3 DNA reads TGTGCCAGTAGTATTACCGGCGGAGGCAGGGACTACTATGGCTACACCTTC. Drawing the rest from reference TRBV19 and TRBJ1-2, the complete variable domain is DGGITQSPKYLFRKEGQNVTLSCEQNLNHDAMYWYRQDPGQGLRLIYYSQIVNDFQKGDIAEGYSVSREKKESFPLTVTSAQKNPTAFYLCASSITGGGRDYYGYTFGSGTRLTVV.

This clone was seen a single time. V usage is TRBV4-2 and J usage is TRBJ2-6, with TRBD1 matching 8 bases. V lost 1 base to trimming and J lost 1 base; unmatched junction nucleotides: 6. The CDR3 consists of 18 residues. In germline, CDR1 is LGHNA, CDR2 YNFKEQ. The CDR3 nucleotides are TGTGCCAGCAGCCAAGTACCCCAGGGGGCATCTGGGGCCAACGTCCTGACTTTC. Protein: CASSQVPQGASGANVLTF.

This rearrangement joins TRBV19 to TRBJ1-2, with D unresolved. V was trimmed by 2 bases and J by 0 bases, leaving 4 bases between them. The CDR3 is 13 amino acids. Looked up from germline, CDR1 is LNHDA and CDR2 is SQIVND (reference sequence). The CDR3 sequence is CASSIPANYGYTF. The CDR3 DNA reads TGTGCCAGTAGTATACCTGCTAACTATGGCTACACCTTC.

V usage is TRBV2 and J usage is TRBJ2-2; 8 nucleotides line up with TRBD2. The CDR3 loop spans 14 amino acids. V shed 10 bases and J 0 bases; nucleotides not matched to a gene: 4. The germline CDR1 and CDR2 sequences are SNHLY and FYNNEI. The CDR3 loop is CATAGGSNTGELFF. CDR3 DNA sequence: TGTGCCACCGCGGGGGGTTCGAACACCGGGGAGCTGTTTTTT. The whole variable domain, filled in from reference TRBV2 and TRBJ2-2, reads EPEVTQTPSHQVTQMGQEVILRCVPISNHLYFYWYRQILGQKVEFLVSFYNNEISEKSEIFDDQFSVERPDGSNFTLKIRSTKLEDSAMYFCATAGGSNTGELFFGEGSRLTVL.